The 17 T cell receptor beta chains listed next were all sequenced from one sample in a study of T cells in localized non-small cell lung cancer. Some clones are missing from TCRdb's copy, which holds only in-frame ones; the method was immunoSEQ multiplex PCR. The sample carries 15,000 to 20,000 clones, nearly 90% recorded once. The input for sequencing was peripheral blood mononuclear cells, taken before any cancer treatment. These receptor sequences come from a woman between 35 and 75 years old with stage III lung adenocarcinoma.

This clone came up a few times. The chain is built from TRBV10-3 and TRBJ1-3; 7 nucleotides align to TRBD1. Germline CDR1 is ENHRY and CDR2 is SYGVKD. With 8 bases clipped from V and 4 bases from J, the junction kept 5 bases outside the gene matches. There are 13 residues in the CDR3. DNA for the CDR3: TGTGCCATCGTGGGACAGTTGGGAAACACCATATATTTT. It translates to CAIVGQLGNTIYF.

The V gene is TRBV27, the J gene TRBJ1-2; D gene ambiguous. Deletions cut 3 bases from V and 2 bases from J, with 13 bases between. The V gene's germline CDR1 is MNHEY and CDR2 SMNVEV (reference sequence). There are 15 residues in the CDR3. The CDR3 sequence is CASSFLGSGNYGYTF. The CDR3 DNA reads TGTGCCAGCAGTTTTTTAGGGTCCGGGAACTATGGCTACACCTTC.

V is TRBV5-1 and J is TRBJ2-1; TRBD2 aligns across 14 bases. Germline values: CDR1 SGHRS, CDR2 YFSETQ. This CDR3 has 17 amino acids. V gave up 3 bases and J gave up 4 bases; unmatched junction bases: 6. The CDR3 nucleotides are TGCGCCAGCAGCTCAGGGACTAGCGGGGGCCCTTACAATGAGCAGTTCTTC. This sequence encodes CASSSGTSGGPYNEQFF.

The J gene is TRBJ1-1, the V gene TRBV2; 9 nucleotides match TRBD1. Trimming at V came to 4 bases and at J to 4 bases, leaving 1 base not matched to a gene. The CDR3 spans 13 residues. Germline V gene sequence: CDR1 SNHLY, CDR2 FYNNEI. The CDR3 is CASSGQGGTEAFF. The CDR3 region has the DNA TGTGCCAGCAGTGGACAGGGGGGCACTGAAGCTTTCTTT.

The V call is TRBV10-3, the J call TRBJ2-3; 9 positions match TRBD2. V was clipped by 2 bases and J by 3 bases; unmatched bases: 6. CDR3 size: 16 residues. CDR1 and CDR2 from the germline V gene are ENHRY and SYGVKD. CDR3 amino acids: CAISEPNSGSTDTQYF. DNA for the CDR3: TGTGCCATCAGTGAGCCCAATAGCGGGAGTACAGATACGCAGTATTTT.

The chain is built from TRBV29-1 and TRBJ2-3; 11 bases fit TRBD2. Germline CDR1 and CDR2: SQVTM and ANQGSEA. The length of the CDR3 is 15 residues. Trimming cost V 1 base and J 3 bases; bases outside gene matches: 3. CDR3 DNA: TGCAGCGTTGAAGTAGCGGGAGGGCAAACAGATACGCAGTATTTT. Its translation is CSVEVAGGQTDTQYF.

This sequence joins TRBV27 and TRBJ2-1, with D perhaps TRBD2 (5 bases). The V gene's germline CDR1 is MNHEY and CDR2 SMNVEV (reference sequence). Deletions cut 5 bases from V and 4 bases from J, with 18 bases between. CDR3 length: 16 amino acids. The CDR3, as DNA: TGTGCCAGCAGTACCCCGCGGGCGGGCGCATACAATGAGCAGTTCTTC. As protein: CASSTPRAGAYNEQFF.

V usage is TRBV7-2 and J usage is TRBJ2-7, with 10 bases that match TRBD1. Germline V gene sequence: CDR1 SGHTA, CDR2 FQGNSA. The CDR3 is 15 residues long. V gave up 5 bases and J gave up 2 bases; unmatched junction bases: 6. CDR3 nucleotide sequence: TGTGCCAGCAGCCCGTCCGGGACAGGGGCCTACGAGCAGTACTTC. This sequence encodes CASSPSGTGAYEQYF.

J is TRBJ2-1 and V is TRBV5-1, with D possibly matching TRBD2 (6 bases). The CDR3 extends over 14 amino acids. The germline CDR1 and CDR2 sequences are SGHRS and YFSETQ. The V end lost 0 bases, the J end lost 5 bases, and 9 bases lay between the germline ends. CDR3 nucleotide sequence: TGCGCCAGCAGCTTGGTTGGGGGGAACAATGAGCAGTTCTTC. Translating it yields CASSLVGGNNEQFF.

The V call is TRBV2, the J call TRBJ1-1; D ambiguous. Germline V gene data show CDR1 as SNHLY and CDR2 as FYNNEI. Trimming cost V 8 bases and J 5 bases, with 6 bases left between them. The CDR3 has 10 residues. CDR3 sequence: CASRWTEAFF. In DNA form, the CDR3 reads TGTGCCAGCCGATGGACTGAAGCTTTCTTT.

V and J are TRBV12-1 and TRBJ2-5. TRBV12-1 is a recognized pseudogene. CDR3 length: 16 amino acids. This CDR3 reads CASSFDPTGRAETQYF. CDR3 nucleotide sequence: TGTGCCAGCAGCTTTGACCCGACAGGGAGGGCTGAGACCCAGTACTTC.

The chain recombines TRBV7-2 with TRBJ1-1; 9 bases match TRBD1. Germline V gene sequence: CDR1 SGHTA, CDR2 FQGNSA. After removal of 5 bases from V and 0 bases from J, the junction contained 4 bases not matched to a gene. The CDR3 length is 15 residues. The CDR3 nucleotides are TGTGCCAGCAGCCCAGGGACAGGGATGAACACTGAAGCTTTCTTT. Translation: CASSPGTGMNTEAFF. Using reference TRBV7-2 and TRBJ1-1 for the parts outside the CDR3, the full variable domain is GAGVSQSPSNKVTEKGKDVELRCDPISGHTALYWYRQSLGQGLEFLIYFQGNSAPDKSGLPSDRFSAERTGGSVSTLTIQRTQQEDSAVYLCASSPGTGMNTEAFFGQGTRLTVV.

The chain uses TRBV5-1 and TRBJ1-4; D is perhaps TRBD1 (6 bases). V gave up 9 bases and J gave up 6 bases, with 18 bases separating them. CDR3 size: 14 residues. CDR1 and CDR2 (germline): SGHRS, YFSETQ. The CDR3 loop is CATKQGTSDEKLFF. The CDR3 DNA is TGCGCCACCAAACAGGGTACGTCGGATGAAAAACTGTTTTTT.

V is TRBV7-6 and J is TRBJ2-1; no definite D call. CDR1 and CDR2 (germline): SGHVS, FNYEAQ. CDR3 length: 14 amino acids. V lost 5 bases and J 8 bases, leaving 16 bases between the germline ends. CDR3 sequence: CASSQKADTHEQFF. In DNA, the CDR3 is TGTGCCAGCAGCCAGAAGGCAGACACCCATGAGCAGTTCTTC.

V and J are TRBV7-2 and TRBJ2-5; D is possibly TRBD2 (5 bases). The germline V gene has CDR1 SGHTA and CDR2 FQGNSA. The CDR3 extends over 13 amino acids. V lost 2 bases, J lost 4 bases, and 8 bases lay in between. CDR3 region: CASSLLASETQYF. The CDR3 DNA sequence: TGTGCCAGCAGCTTATTAGCGTCAGAGACCCAGTACTTC.

The chain recombines TRBV7-8 with TRBJ2-7, with 9 positions matching TRBD1. The CDR3 extends over 14 amino acids. V trimming: 6 bases; J trimming: 5 bases; junction bases outside the gene matches: 8. Per the germline V gene, CDR1 is SGHVS and CDR2 is FQNEAQ. This CDR3 is CASRTTGGGNEQYF. For the CDR3, the DNA is TGTGCCAGCAGAACGACAGGGGGAGGCAACGAGCAGTACTTC.

This chain links TRBV11-2 with TRBJ2-7; 10 nucleotides match TRBD2. J gave up 2 bases and V 5 bases, and 6 bases lay outside the gene matches. CDR3 size: 15 residues. Per germline, CDR1 SGHAT and CDR2 FQNNGV. CDR3 nucleotide sequence: TGTGCCAGCAGCCGGGGACTAGCGTCTACCTACGAGCAGTACTTC. Translating gives CASSRGLASTYEQYF.